The next 6 T cell receptor delta chains were all read from a single sample in a study of γδ T cells in repeated Plasmodium falciparum infection. TCRdb reprocessed the multiplex PCR reads using CATT. The repertoire holds 80,000 to 95,000 delta-chain clones, with under 1.5% as singletons. Flow sorting of PBMC yielded separate Vgamma9/Vdelta2+ and Vdelta2-negative gammadelta T cell populations for bulk repertoire analysis. Sequencing was done on a sample of gamma-delta T cells from blood. The receptors shown here come from a pool of human donors (malaria-infected and uninfected, not separated).

This clone showed up just a few times. The protein TCRdb gives is from a much larger clone and does not agree with this DNA's translation at residue 16, likely a read error; the protein shown here comes from the DNA. The chain recombines TRDV2 with TRDJ2; 7 nucleotides line up with TRDD3. No J gene was available from TCRdb, and it was assigned here by a germline match of the DNA. The CDR3 sequence is 19 residues long. Germline CDR1 and CDR2: GEAIGNYY and EKD. The CDR3 sequence is CACDRRVMLGIIRAARLFF. In nucleotides, the CDR3 is TGTGCCTGTGACCGGCGGGTAATGCTGGGGATAATACGGGCAGCACGACTCTTCTTT.

This clone was detected only a few times. The TCRdb protein comes from a much larger clone and disagrees with this DNA's translation at residue 8, likely due to a read error; the protein given here is derived from the DNA. This rearrangement joins TRDV1 to TRDJ1; maybe TRDD2 (6 bases). The germline gives CDR1 TSWWSYY, CDR2 QGS. This CDR3 spans 25 amino acids. The V gene lost 2 bases and the J gene lost 1 base, with 41 bases spanning the gap. This CDR3 reads CALGESTKQATSYPRWYMGTDKLIF. Written as DNA, the CDR3 is TGTGCTCTTGGGGAAAGTACTAAACAGGCTACGTCCTACCCTCGCTGGTATATGGGCACCGATAAACTCATCTTT.

This clone turned up a few times. The rearrangement links TRDV1 to TRDJ1; D gene unclear. TCRdb leaves out the J gene; it was filled in here by matching the DNA to germline. Germline CDR1 and CDR2: TSWWSYY and QGS. This CDR3 contains 18 residues. V lost 0 bases to trimming and J lost 7 bases, with 24 bases between them. The CDR3 DNA reads as TGTGCTCTTGGGGAACTAATAACCCCGACCCCGGGAAGGTGTAAACTCATCTTT. This encodes CALGELITPTPGRCKLIF.

Notes on this clone: TCRdb's protein for this DNA is that of a much larger clone and differs from the translation at residue 13, likely a read error; the protein shown is the DNA translation. The V gene call is TRDV1, and the J gene call is absent; the table's D call, TRDD3, was not checked against the DNA. The CDR3 spans 14 residues. Germline CDR1 reads TSWWSYY; CDR2 reads QGS. CDR3 coding DNA: TGTGCTCTTGGGGAGGATAGAGGGGACGATAAACTCACCTTT. Translating it yields CALGEDRGDDKLTF.

This clone was counted between two and nine times. For this DNA, TCRdb reports the protein of a much larger clone, which diverges at residue 7, most likely from a read error; the protein presented here is translated directly from the DNA. In nucleotides, the CDR3 is TGTGCTCTTGGTTTCCCTGCGTGGGACTGGGACCTTTACACCGATAAACTCATCTTT. This translates into CALGFPAWDWDLYTDKLIF. The V call is TRDV1, the J call TRDJ1, with D perhaps matching TRDD3 (6 bases). The J gene, absent from TCRdb, was called here by matching the DNA to germline. The CDR3 has 19 residues. The V end was cut by 6 bases, the J end by 0 bases, with 26 bases between. Germline-derived CDR1 and CDR2 are TSWWSYY and QGS.

This clone was seen ten or more times. The V and J genes are TRDV1 and TRDJ1, with 10 nucleotides matching TRDD3. Germline matching of the DNA provided the J gene here, since TCRdb leaves it blank. Germline lookup yields CDR1 TSWWSYY and CDR2 QGS. This CDR3 contains 20 residues. The trim removed 4 bases at V and 1 base at J, leaving 18 bases unmatched. The CDR3 DNA follows: TGTGCTCTTGGGGTTGACCGTCCCTGCTGGGGGATAAGAGTCACCGATAAACTCATCTTT. Amino acids: CALGVDRPCWGIRVTDKLIF.